The next 6 T cell receptor beta chains were all read from a single sample in a study of T cell responses to AZD1222 COVID-19 vaccine. TCRdb's copy holds only in-frame clones and misses some; the assay was immunoSEQ multiplex PCR. This table has tens of thousands of clones, 70% to 90% appearing once. This specimen consisted of peripheral blood, obtained on day 0 of AZD1222 vaccination. These receptors came from an adult in good health.

This chain joins TRBV7-6 and TRBJ2-5, with TRBD1 as a possible D gene (6 bases). This CDR3 contains 15 residues. CDR1 is SGHVS and CDR2 is FNYEAQ in the germline V gene. V lost 5 bases and J 7 bases, leaving 20 bases between the germline ends. The CDR3 coding sequence is TGTGCCAGCAGCCCCCCCTCCGGGACGACAGGGACCCAGTACTTC. Translating gives CASSPPSGTTGTQYF.

This chain uses TRBV5-5 with TRBJ1-2; D not resolved. The germline V gene encodes CDR1 SGHKS and CDR2 YYEKEE (reference sequence). This CDR3 is 16 amino acids long. Between the trimmed V and J ends, which lost 3 bases and 3 bases, there was a span of 18 bases. CDR3 region: CASSSSPDWEDYGYTF. The CDR3 region has the DNA TGTGCCAGCAGCTCCTCCCCGGACTGGGAGGACTATGGCTACACCTTC. Based on the CDR3 plus reference TRBV5-5 and TRBJ1-2, the full variable domain is DAGVTQSPTHLIKTRGQQVTLRCSPISGHKSVSWYQQVLGQGPQFIFQYYEKEERGRGNFPDRFSARQFPNYSSELNVNALLLGDSALYLCASSSSPDWEDYGYTFGSGTRLTVV.

The CDR3 DNA follows: TGTGCCAGCAGTACTGACAGGGGGAGTTCACCCCTCCACTTT. As protein: CASSTDRGSSPLHF. The V gene is TRBV25-1, the J gene TRBJ1-6, with 9 bases aligning to TRBD1. The germline CDR1 and CDR2 sequences are MGHDK and SYGVNS. CDR3 length equals 14 residues. V trimming: 5 bases; J trimming: 9 bases; junction bases outside the gene matches: 5. The full variable domain, its missing parts supplied by reference TRBV25-1 and TRBJ1-6, is EADIYQTPRYLVIGTGKKITLECSQTMGHDKMYWYQQDPGMELHLIHYSYGVNSTEKGDLSSESTVSRIRTEHFPLTLESARPSHTSQYLCASSTDRGSSPLHFGNGTRLTVT.

This chain connects TRBV3-1 (or the pseudogene TRBV3-2) to TRBJ1-5, with TRBD1 identical over 7 bases. This CDR3 is 16 amino acids long. The J segment lost 6 bases and the V segment lost 1 base, leaving 9 bases of the junction unmatched. CDR1 LGHDT and CDR2 YNNKEL come from the germline V gene (reference sequence). In nucleotides, the CDR3 is TGTGCCAGCAGCCAAGCGACAGGGTTGGGGGCTCAGCCCCAGCATTTT. Translating gives CASSQATGLGAQPQHF.

This chain connects TRBV21-1 to TRBJ2-7; no check of the table's D call, TRBD2, against the DNA was made. TRBV21-1 is a known pseudogene. This CDR3 is built from 15 residues. The CDR3 DNA reads as TGTGCCAGCAGCATAGGACTAGCGGATTCCTACGAGCAGTACTTC. Its protein product is CASSIGLADSYEQYF.

This sequence joins TRBV19 and TRBJ1-4, with D possibly matching TRBD1 (6 bases). Trimming stripped 7 bases from V and 7 bases from J, with 22 bases between. The germline gives CDR1 LNHDA, CDR2 SQIVND (reference sequence). This CDR3 has 16 amino acids. As DNA, the CDR3 is TGTGCCAGTACGCCCGACAGGTCCCTCGGAGGTGAAAAACTGTTTTTT. Encoded protein: CASTPDRSLGGEKLFF.